This T cell receptor (beta chain) was sequenced for a study of blood T cell repertoires in COVID-19 (dated by TCRdb to between 2020 and 2021). In the study overall: For ImmuneRACE Cohort 3, a participant was defined as recovered based on two consecutive negative NP/OP PCR tests, clearance by a healthcare professional, or resolution of symptoms. Samples from collaborators originated in the United States, Italy and Spain and spanned both the acute and convalescent phases of COVID-19. The material from the prospective study consisted of cDNA or gDNA derived from T cells, B-cell-depleted T cells, or PBMCs. The dataset comprised deeply sampled blood TCRbeta repertoires from subjects exposed to, actively infected with, or recovered from COVID-19. The repertoires were released in a freely available public database meant as a resource for research on the immune response to SARS-CoV-2. The samples were drawn from the first 160 participants of the ongoing ImmuneRACE study and from some 1,300 subjects provided by 6 global collaborators. Sample metadata almost always included a de-identified subject ID, COVID-19 status, age in years and sex. HLA class I and class II types, where available, came from metadata supplied by the sample provider rather than from assay-based typing.

The CDR3 holds 18 amino acids from the cysteine to the phenylalanine. Kept here is only the CDR3 DNA, which spans 54 bases and is read in frame from base 1. The CDR1 and CDR2 encoded by the germline V gene are SGHDN and FVKESK. The V end gives up 2 bases and the J end 0 bases, leaving 10 bases in the junction not matched to a gene. In the prospective study, participants were roughly 18 to 100 years old, resided in fewer than 25 geographic areas of the United States, and were enrolled through a virtual design. In the prospective study, cohorts were assigned on the basis of participant-reported clinical history obtained from a screening survey and a study questionnaire. In the prospective study, mobile phlebotomists collected whole blood, serum and a nasopharyngeal or oropharyngeal swab from each participant. Over a roughly two-month period, participants in the prospective study had the option of providing additional blood draws and questionnaires. Prospective study blood samples were shipped either frozen or at room temperature before DNA extraction.

The immunoSEQ Assay, a bias-controlled multiplex PCR, was used to amplify TCRbeta CDR3 regions from genomic DNA. Per the source publication's procedure: Within the assay, amplification of reference gene primers was used to estimate how many nucleated cells each sample contained. Sequence reads were collapsed and filtered to measure the absolute abundance of every unique TCRbeta CDR3 rearrangement. For each sample, productive Simpson clonality was calculated as the square root of Simpson's diversity index over productive rearrangements. TCRdb stores this immuneACCESS table with in-frame sequences only. Part of the clones is absent; in the studies checked, under half of the shortfall reflects unresolved V genes, and no reason is known for the rest. The DNA gave D and trimming, while V, J and clone size come from that table. Across this sample there are hundreds of thousands of clones, with about 90% seen only once. The biggest ten clones account for roughly 1.9% of the sample.

Points on this clone: Which antigen it targets is not known. Within one base of it there is no much larger clone, and no base qualities were kept.

General findings and caveats noted by the study authors: The quantity of clinical and demographic metadata differed by source and by participant and was supplied without curation.

Material: PBMCs or T cells enriched from blood (not recorded which). The rearrangement combines TRBV14 with TRBJ2-3, with 8 bases aligning to TRBD2. This clonotype was sampled from a middle-aged man in a cohort exposed to, infected with or recovered from COVID-19 (not recorded which). The CDR3 is CASSQRPTSGTSTDTQYF. The nucleotides read TGTGCCAGCAGCCAAAGACCCACTAGCGGAACTAGCACAGATACGCAGTATTTT. Joined to the reference TRBV14 and TRBJ2-3 proteins, this CDR3 gives the full variable domain: EAGVTQFPSHSVIEKGQTVTLRCDPISGHDNLYWYRRVMGKEIKFLLHFVKESKQDESGMPNNRFLAERTGGTYSTLKVQPAELEDSGVYFCASSQRPTSGTSTDTQYFGPGTRLTVL.